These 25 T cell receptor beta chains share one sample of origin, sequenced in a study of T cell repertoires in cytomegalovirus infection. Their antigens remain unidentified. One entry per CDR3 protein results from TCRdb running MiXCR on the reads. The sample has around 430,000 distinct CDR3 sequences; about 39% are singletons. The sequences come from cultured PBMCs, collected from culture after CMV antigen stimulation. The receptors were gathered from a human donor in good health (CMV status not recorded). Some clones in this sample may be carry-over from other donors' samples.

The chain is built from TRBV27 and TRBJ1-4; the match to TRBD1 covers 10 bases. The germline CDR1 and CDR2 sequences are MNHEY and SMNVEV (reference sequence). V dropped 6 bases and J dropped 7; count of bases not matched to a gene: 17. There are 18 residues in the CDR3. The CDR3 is CASSPWGTGAIRGEKLFF. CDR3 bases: TGTGCCAGCAGCCCATGGGGGACAGGGGCTATACGGGGTGAAAAACTGTTTTTT.

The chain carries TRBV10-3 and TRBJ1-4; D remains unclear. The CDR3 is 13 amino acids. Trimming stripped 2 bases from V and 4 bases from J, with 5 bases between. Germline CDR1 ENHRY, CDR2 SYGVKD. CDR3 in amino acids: CAISEHSNEKLFF. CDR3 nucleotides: TGTGCCATCAGTGAGCACAGTAATGAAAAACTGTTTTTT.

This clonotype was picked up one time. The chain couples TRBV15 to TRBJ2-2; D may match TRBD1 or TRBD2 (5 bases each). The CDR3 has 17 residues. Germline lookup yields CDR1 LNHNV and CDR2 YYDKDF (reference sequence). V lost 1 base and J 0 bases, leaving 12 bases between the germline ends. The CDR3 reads CATSRVFRGTNTGELFF. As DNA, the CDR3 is TGTGCCACCAGCAGAGTATTTCGGGGCACGAACACCGGGGAGCTGTTTTTT.

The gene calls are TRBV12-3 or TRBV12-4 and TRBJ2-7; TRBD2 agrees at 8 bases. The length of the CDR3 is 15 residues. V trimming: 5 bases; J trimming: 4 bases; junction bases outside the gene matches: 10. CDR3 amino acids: CASSEPGLGAYEQYF. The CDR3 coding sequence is TGTGCCAGCAGTGAGCCGGGACTAGGGGCTTACGAGCAGTACTTC.

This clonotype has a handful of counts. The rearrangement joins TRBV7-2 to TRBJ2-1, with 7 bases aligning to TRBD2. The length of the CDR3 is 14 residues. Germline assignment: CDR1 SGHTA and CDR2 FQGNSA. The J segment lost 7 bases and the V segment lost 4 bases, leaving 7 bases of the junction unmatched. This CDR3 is CASSYPAGSNEQFF. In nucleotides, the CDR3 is TGTGCCAGCAGCTATCCAGCGGGAAGTAATGAGCAGTTCTTC.

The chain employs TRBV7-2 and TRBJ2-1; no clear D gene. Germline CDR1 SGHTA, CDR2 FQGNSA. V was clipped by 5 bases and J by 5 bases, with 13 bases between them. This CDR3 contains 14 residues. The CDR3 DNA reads TGTGCCAGCAGCAGAGCATATGGACACAATGAGCAGTTCTTC. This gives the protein CASSRAYGHNEQFF. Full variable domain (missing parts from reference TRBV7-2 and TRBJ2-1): GAGVSQSPSNKVTEKGKDVELRCDPISGHTALYWYRQSLGQGLEFLIYFQGNSAPDKSGLPSDRFSAERTGGSVSTLTIQRTQQEDSAVYLCASSRAYGHNEQFFGPGTRLTVL.

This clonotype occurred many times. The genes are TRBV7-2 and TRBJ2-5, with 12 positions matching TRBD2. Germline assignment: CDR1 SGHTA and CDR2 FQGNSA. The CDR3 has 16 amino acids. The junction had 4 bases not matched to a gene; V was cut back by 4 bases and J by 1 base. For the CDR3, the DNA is TGTGCCAGCAGCTCCGGACTAGCGGGGTTCCAAGAGACCCAGTACTTC. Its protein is CASSSGLAGFQETQYF.

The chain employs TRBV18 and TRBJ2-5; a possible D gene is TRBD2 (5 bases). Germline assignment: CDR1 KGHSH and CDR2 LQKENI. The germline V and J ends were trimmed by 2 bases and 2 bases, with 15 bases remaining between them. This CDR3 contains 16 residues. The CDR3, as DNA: TGTGCCAGCTCACCAAATGGGAGAGGAGCGCAAGAGACCCAGTACTTC. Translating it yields CASSPNGRGAQETQYF. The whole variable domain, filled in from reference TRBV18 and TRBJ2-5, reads NAGVMQNPRHLVRRRGQEARLRCSPMKGHSHVYWYRQLPEEGLKFMVYLQKENIIDESGMPKERFSAEFPKEGPSILRIQQVVRGDSAAYFCASSPNGRGAQETQYFGPGTRLLVL.

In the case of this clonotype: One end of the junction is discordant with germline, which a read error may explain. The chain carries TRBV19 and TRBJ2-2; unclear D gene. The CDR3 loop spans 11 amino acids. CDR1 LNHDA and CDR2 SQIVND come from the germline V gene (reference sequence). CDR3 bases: TGTGCTAGTACTCATCGGGGGGAGCTGTTTTTT. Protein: CASTHRGELFF.

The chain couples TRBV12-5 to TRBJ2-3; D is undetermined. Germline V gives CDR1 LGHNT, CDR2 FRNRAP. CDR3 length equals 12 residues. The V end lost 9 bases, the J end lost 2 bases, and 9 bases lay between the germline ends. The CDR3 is CASATSTDTQYF. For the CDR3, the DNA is TGTGCTAGCGCAACTTCCACAGATACGCAGTATTTT.

As DNA, the CDR3 is TGCAGTGCTCTTACTAGCAGGGAGACCCAGTACTTC. This gives the protein CSALTSRETQYF. V gene TRBV20-1 combines with J gene TRBJ2-5; D possibly corresponds to TRBD2 (6 bases). Germline loops: CDR1 DFQATT, CDR2 SNEGSKA (reference sequence). CDR3 length: 12 amino acids. Trimming stripped 5 bases from V and 5 bases from J, with 12 bases between.

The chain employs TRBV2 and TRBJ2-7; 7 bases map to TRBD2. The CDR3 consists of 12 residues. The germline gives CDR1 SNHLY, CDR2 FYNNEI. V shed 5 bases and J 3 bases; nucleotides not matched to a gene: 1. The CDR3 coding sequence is TGTGCCAGCAGTTGGGGGGGCTACGAGCAGTACTTC. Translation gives CASSWGGYEQYF.

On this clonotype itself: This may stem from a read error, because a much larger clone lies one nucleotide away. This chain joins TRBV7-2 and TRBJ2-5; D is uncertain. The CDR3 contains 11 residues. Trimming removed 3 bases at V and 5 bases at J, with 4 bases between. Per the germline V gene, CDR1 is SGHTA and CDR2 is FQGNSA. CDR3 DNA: TGTGCCAGCAGCTTTTGGGAGACCCAGTACTTC. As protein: CASSFWETQYF.

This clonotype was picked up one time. The CDR3 bases are TGTGCCAGCAGTGGGGACTCCCAGGGGACTAGCGGGGAGACCCAGTACTTC. Translation: CASSGDSQGTSGETQYF. The chain carries TRBV2 and TRBJ2-5; 12 positions agree with TRBD2. The CDR3 runs 17 residues. In germline, CDR1 is SNHLY, CDR2 FYNNEI. V dropped 4 bases and J dropped 5; count of bases not matched to a gene: 11.

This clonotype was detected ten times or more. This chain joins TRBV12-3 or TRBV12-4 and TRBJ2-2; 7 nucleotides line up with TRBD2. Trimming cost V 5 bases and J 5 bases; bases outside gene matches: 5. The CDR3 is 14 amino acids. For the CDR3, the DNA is TGTGCCAGCAGTCTCACGGGGGGAACCGGGGAGCTGTTTTTT. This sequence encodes CASSLTGGTGELFF.

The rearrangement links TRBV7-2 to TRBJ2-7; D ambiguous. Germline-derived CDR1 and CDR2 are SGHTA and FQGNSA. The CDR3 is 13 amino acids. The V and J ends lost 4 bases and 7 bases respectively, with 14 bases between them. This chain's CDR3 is CASSSWAVSEQYF. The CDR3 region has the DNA TGTGCCAGCAGCTCCTGGGCGGTCTCTGAGCAGTACTTC.

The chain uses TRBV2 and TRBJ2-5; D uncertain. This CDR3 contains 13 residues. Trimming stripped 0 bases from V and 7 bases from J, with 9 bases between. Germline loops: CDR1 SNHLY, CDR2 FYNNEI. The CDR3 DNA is TGTGCCAGCAGTGAAGCGGACCCAAGGACCCAGTACTTC. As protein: CASSEADPRTQYF.

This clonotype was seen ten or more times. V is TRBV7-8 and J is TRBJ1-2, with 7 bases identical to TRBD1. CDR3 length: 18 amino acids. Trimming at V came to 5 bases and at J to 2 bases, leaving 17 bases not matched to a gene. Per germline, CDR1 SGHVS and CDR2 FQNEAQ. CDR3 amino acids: CASSRFTKGANNNYGYTF. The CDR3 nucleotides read TGTGCCAGCAGCCGATTTACTAAGGGGGCTAATAACAACTATGGCTACACCTTC.

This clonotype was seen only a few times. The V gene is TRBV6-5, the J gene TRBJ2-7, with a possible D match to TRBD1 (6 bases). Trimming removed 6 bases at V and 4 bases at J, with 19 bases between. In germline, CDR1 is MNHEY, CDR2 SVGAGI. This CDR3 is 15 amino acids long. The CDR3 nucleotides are TGTGCCAGCAGACGGACAGTCCCTTCGGTGTACGAGCAGTACTTC. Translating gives CASRRTVPSVYEQYF.

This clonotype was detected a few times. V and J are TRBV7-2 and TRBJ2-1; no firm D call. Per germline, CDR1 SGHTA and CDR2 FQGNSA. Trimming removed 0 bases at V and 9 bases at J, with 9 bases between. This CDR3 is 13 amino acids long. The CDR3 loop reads CASSLAPGGEQFF. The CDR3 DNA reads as TGTGCCAGCAGCTTAGCACCCGGCGGTGAGCAGTTCTTC.

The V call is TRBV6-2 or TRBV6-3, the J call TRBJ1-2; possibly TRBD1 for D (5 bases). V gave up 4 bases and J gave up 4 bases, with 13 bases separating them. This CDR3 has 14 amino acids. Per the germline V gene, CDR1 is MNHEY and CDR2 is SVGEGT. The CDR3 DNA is TGTGCCAGCAGTTTAGAGGGACTACTCTATGGCTACACCTTC. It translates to CASSLEGLLYGYTF.

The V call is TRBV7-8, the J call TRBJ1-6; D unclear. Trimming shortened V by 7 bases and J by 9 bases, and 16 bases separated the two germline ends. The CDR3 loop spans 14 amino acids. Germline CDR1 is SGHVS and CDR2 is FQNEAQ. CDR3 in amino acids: CASMASPRISPLHF. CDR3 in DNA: TGTGCCAGCATGGCGTCACCCCGAATTTCACCCCTCCACTTT.

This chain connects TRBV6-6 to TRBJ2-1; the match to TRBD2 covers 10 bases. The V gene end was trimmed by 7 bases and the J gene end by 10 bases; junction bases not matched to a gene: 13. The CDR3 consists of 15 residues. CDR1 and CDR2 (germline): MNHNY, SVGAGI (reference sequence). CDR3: CASKHAASGSREQFF. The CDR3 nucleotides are TGTGCCAGCAAGCACGCGGCTAGCGGGAGCCGCGAGCAGTTCTTC.

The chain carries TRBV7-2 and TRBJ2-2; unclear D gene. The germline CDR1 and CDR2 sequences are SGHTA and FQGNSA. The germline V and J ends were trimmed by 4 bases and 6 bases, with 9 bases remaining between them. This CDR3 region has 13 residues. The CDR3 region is CASSYMWAGELFF. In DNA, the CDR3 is TGTGCCAGCAGCTACATGTGGGCCGGGGAGCTGTTTTTT.

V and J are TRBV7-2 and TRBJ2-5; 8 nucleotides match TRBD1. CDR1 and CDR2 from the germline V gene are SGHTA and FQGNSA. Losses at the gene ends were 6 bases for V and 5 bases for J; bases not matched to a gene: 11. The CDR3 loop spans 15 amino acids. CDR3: CASRPRTGTGETQYF. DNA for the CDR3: TGTGCCAGCAGACCTCGGACAGGGACGGGCGAGACCCAGTACTTC.